The rows below give T cell receptor beta chains drawn from one sample of a study of technical replicates of blood from several donors. Sequencing was performed with immunoSEQ multiplex PCR; in TCRdb, only in-frame clones are kept and a portion is missing. In the table there are roughly 62,000 clones, approximately 95% of which are singletons. The sample was PBMCs. The receptors stem from a human donor in good health. Some clones in this sample may be carry-over from other donors' samples. The CDR3 runs from the conserved cysteine through the conserved F or W. The order of the fields is V gene, J gene, clone size, D gene, CDR3 protein. D genes are given only for firm matches. Size is stated for part of the rows, as once, few or many counts, or as a class when the clone is expanded.

TRBV4-1	TRBJ2-5	once	TRBD2	CASSQALAGVETQYF
TRBV7-3	TRBJ2-3	NA	TRBD2	CASSPRTSGGASDTQYF
TRBV9	TRBJ2-5	NA	TRBD2	CASSGGGEETQYF
TRBV14	TRBJ2-5	once	TRBD1	CASRPTGQETQYF
TRBV10-2	TRBJ1-1	NA	NA	CASSESNWNTEAFF
TRBV4-3	TRBJ2-2	NA	NA	CASSQAWAGNTGELFF
TRBV18	TRBJ2-2	NA	NA	CASSPEGNGELFF
TRBV5-1	TRBJ1-1	NA	NA	CASSLLQGKAFF
TRBV30	TRBJ1-6	NA	NA	CACPTGVVGRTPLHF
TRBV7-2	TRBJ2-7	NA	TRBD1	CASSDYNQGAEQYF
TRBV7-9	TRBJ2-7	NA	TRBD1	CASSPGTGGFYEQYF
TRBV29-1	TRBJ1-2	NA	NA	CSVDPGYGYTF
TRBV5-6	TRBJ2-5	once	NA	CASSLDRQETQYF
TRBV4-3	TRBJ1-2	NA	NA	CASSQEHQGPAGYTF
TRBV25-1	TRBJ2-3	NA	NA	CASSDRQGREDTQYF
TRBV6-5	TRBJ2-2	NA	TRBD1	CASSYSYNRGAGELFF
TRBV4-1	TRBJ1-1	NA	NA	CASSQDPGARGNTEAFF
TRBV5-1	TRBJ1-1	NA	NA	CASSPGQTMNTEAFF
TRBV7-2	TRBJ2-3	NA	NA	CASSLERTDTQYF